What follows describes a single T cell receptor beta chain. Per the original data handling: The assay estimated nucleated cells by amplifying reference gene primers. Assay used: immunoSEQ multiplex PCR; TCRdb lists only in-frame clones, some missing. D and trimming come from the DNA, and the V and J calls and clone size come from that table. The data hold about 190,000 clones, with roughly nine tenths observed a single time. These data come from a study of blood T cell repertoires in COVID-19. Overall study context: PBMCs, B-cell-depleted T cells, or T cells were the source of the cDNA or gDNA that made up the material.

The CDR3 extends over 16 amino acids. V lost 4 bases and J lost 2, with 17 bases in between. CDR1 is SGHNT and CDR2 is YYREEE in the germline V gene (reference sequence). Sample: peripheral blood. The chain employs TRBV5-4 and TRBJ2-3; TRBD2 is a possible D gene (9 bases). The receptor was isolated from a man aged 65 to 85 with active or convalescent COVID-19. The CDR3 is CASSPGGGRDTDTQYF. The CDR3 DNA follows: TGTGCCAGCAGCCCAGGGGGCGGGAGGGACACAGATACGCAGTATTTT.